This TCR beta chain was profiled in a study of shared clonotypes between healthy human individuals. As for the study in general: Researchers assigned three CD4 naive, three CD4 memory, two CD8 naive and one CD8 memory plate to each donor. General study findings and limits: With several donors compared, 4.5% to 6.5% of naive CD4 clonotypes were shared. Memory subsets had estimated richness that was generally smaller than that of naive subsets.

Positive CCR7 selection of CD45RO-negative cells yielded the naive CD8 cells, and terminally differentiated effector memory CD45RA+ cells were excluded. Genomic DNA belonging to each subset was distributed in equal measure over several immunoSEQ plates. Data came from immunoSEQ multiplex PCR; TCRdb stores just in-frame clones and leaves some out. The sample lists about 1,900,000 clones, approximately 94% occurring once. In regard to this clone: Antigen unknown.

CDR1 is WSHSY and CDR2 is SAAADI in the germline V gene. The V end was cut by 0 bases, the J end by 1 base, with 8 bases between. There are 15 residues in the CDR3. The specimen was naive CD8+ T cells sorted from blood. The chain couples TRBV10-2 to TRBJ2-3; D remains ambiguous. This receptor was obtained from a man aged 18 to 30 in good health. In nucleotides, the CDR3 is TGCGCCAGCAGTGAGTCGGGCCTTCGCACAGATACGCAGTATTTT. Translation gives CASSESGLRTDTQYF.